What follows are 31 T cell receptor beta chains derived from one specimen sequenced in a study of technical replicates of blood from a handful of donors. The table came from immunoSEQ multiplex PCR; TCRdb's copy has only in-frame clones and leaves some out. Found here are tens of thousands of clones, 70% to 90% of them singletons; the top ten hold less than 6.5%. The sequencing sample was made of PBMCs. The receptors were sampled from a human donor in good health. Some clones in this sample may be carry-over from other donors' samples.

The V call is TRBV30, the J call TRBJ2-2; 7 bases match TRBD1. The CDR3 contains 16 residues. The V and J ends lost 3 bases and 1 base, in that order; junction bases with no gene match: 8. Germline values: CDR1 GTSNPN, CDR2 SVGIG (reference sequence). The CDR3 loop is CAWSRQGYLNTGELFF. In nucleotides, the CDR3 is TGTGCCTGGAGCAGACAGGGATACTTGAACACCGGGGAGCTGTTTTTT.

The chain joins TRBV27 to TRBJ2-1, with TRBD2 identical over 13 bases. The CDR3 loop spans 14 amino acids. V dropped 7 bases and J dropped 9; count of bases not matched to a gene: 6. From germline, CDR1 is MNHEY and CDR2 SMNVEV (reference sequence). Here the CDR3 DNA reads TGTGCCAGCAATGGACTAGCGGGAGCGGGTGAGCAGTTCTTC. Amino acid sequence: CASNGLAGAGEQFF.

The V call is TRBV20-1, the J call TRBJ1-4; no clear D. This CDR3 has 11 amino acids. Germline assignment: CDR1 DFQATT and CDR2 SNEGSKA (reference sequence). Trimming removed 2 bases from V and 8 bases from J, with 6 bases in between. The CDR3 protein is CSARRGEKLFF. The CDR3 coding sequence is TGCAGTGCTAGAAGAGGGGAAAAACTGTTTTTT.

CDR3 region: CASGGQGLNEKLFF. As DNA, the CDR3 is TGTGCCAGCGGTGGACAGGGCCTTAATGAAAAACTGTTTTTT. The chain uses TRBV6-6 and TRBJ1-4, with 8 bases lining up with TRBD1. V lost 8 bases and J lost 4; bases outside the gene matches: 6. CDR3 length equals 14 residues. The V gene's germline CDR1 is MNHNY and CDR2 SVGAGI (reference sequence).

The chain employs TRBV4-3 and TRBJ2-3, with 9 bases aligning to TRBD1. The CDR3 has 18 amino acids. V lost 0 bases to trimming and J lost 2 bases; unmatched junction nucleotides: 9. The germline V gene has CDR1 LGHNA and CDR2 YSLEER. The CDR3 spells CASSQDSLGQGSTDTQYF. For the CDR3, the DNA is TGCGCCAGCAGCCAAGATTCGCTGGGACAGGGATCCACAGATACGCAGTATTTT.

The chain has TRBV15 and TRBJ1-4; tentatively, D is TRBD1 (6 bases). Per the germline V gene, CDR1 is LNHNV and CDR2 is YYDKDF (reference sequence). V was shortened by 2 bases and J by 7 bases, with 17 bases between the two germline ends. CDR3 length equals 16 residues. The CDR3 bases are TGTGCCACCAGCAGAATGGGGGGGCAGGGTGGTGAAAAACTGTTTTTT. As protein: CATSRMGGQGGEKLFF.

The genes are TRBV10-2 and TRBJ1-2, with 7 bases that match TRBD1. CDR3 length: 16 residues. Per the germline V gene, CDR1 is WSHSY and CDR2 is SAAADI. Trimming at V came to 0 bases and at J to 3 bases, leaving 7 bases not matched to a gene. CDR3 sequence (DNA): TGCGCCAGCAGTGAGTCGAAACAGGGGACATACTATGGCTACACCTTC. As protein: CASSESKQGTYYGYTF.

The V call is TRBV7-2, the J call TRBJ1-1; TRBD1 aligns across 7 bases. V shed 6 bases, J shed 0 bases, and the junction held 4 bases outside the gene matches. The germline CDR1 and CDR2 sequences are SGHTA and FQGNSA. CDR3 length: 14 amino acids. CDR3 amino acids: CASRRQGLNTEAFF. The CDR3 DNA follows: TGTGCCAGCAGGCGACAGGGATTGAACACTGAAGCTTTCTTT. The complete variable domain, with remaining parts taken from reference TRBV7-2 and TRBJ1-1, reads GAGVSQSPSNKVTEKGKDVELRCDPISGHTALYWYRQSLGQGLEFLIYFQGNSAPDKSGLPSDRFSAERTGGSVSTLTIQRTQQEDSAVYLCASRRQGLNTEAFFGQGTRLTVV.

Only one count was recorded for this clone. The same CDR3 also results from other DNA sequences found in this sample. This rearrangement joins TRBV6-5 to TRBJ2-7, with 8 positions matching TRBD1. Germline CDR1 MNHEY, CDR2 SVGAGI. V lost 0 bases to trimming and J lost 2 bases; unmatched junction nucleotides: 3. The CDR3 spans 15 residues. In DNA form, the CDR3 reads TGTGCCAGCAGTTACTCAGGACAGGGAGCCTACGAGCAGTACTTC. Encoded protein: CASSYSGQGAYEQYF.

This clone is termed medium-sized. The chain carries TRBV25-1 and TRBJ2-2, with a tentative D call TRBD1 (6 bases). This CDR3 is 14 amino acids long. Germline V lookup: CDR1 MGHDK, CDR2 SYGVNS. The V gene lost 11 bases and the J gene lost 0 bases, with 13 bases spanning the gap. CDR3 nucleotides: TGTGCCTCCACCGACAGGTCGAACACCGGGGAGCTGTTTTTT. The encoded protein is CASTDRSNTGELFF.

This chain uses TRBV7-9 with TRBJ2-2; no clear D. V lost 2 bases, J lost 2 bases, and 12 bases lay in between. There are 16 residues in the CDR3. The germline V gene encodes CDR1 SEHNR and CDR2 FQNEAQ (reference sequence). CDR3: CASSLIDNRNTGELFF. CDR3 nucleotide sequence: TGTGCCAGCAGCTTAATTGACAACCGCAACACCGGGGAGCTGTTTTTT.

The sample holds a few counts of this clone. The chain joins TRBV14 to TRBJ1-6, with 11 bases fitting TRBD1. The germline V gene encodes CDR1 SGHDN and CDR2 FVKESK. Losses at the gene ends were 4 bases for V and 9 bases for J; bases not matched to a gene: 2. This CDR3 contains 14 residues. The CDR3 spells CASSRDRGVSPLHF. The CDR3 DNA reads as TGTGCCAGCAGCCGGGACAGGGGGGTTTCACCCCTCCACTTT.

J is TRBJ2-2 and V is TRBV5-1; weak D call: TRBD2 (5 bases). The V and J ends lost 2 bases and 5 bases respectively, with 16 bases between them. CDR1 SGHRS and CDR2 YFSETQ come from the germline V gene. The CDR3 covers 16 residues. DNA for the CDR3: TGCGCCAGCAGCTTTAGCGTCCACAGATTGACCGGGGAGCTGTTTTTT. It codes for CASSFSVHRLTGELFF.

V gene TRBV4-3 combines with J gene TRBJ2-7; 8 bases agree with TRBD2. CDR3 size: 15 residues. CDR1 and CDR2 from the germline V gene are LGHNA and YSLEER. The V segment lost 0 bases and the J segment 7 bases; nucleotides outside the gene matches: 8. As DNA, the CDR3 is TGCGCCAGCAGCCAAGAGATCGGGAGGGCCCGGGAGCAGTACTTC. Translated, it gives CASSQEIGRAREQYF.

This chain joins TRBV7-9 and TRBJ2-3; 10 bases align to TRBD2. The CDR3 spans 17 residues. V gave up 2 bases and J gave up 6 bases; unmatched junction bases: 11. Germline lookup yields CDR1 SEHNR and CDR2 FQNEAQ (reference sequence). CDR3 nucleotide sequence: TGTGCCAGCAGCTTAACCCCTAGCGGGGGCCCACCCGATACGCAGTATTTT. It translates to CASSLTPSGGPPDTQYF.

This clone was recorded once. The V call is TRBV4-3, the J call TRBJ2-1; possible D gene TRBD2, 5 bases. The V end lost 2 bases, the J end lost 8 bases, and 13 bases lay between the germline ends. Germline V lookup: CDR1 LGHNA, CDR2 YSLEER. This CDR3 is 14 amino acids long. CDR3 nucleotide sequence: TGCGCCAGCAGCCAACGGACTGCCCCCCATGAGCAGTTCTTC. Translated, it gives CASSQRTAPHEQFF.

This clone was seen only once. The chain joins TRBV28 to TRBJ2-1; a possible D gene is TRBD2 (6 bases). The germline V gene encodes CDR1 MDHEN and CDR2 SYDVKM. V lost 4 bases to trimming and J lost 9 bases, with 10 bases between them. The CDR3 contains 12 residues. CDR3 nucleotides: TGTGCCAGCAGTTCGGGGGTCGCTGAGCAGTTCTTC. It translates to CASSSGVAEQFF.

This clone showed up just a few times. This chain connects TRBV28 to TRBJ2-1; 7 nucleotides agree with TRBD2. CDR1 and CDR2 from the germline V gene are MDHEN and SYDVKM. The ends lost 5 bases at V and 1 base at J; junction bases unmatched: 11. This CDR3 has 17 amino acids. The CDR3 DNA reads TGTGCCAGCAGTCCTCTGGGCGGGAGCAAATCCTACAATGAGCAGTTCTTC. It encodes CASSPLGGSKSYNEQFF.

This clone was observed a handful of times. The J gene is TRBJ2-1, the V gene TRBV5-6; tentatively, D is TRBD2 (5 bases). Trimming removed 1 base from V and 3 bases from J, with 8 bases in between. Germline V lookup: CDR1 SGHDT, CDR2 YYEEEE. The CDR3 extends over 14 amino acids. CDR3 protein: CASSLRRNYNEQFF. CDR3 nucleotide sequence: TGTGCCAGCAGCTTGAGGAGGAACTACAATGAGCAGTTCTTC.

In DNA, the CDR3 is TGTGCCAGCAGCTTAGTTGGGGCCAGGGGAGAGACCCAGTACTTC. Translation: CASSLVGARGETQYF. V and J are TRBV7-2 and TRBJ2-5, with a tentative D call TRBD1 (6 bases). CDR1 and CDR2 from the germline V gene are SGHTA and FQGNSA. The V gene lost 1 base and the J gene lost 4 bases, with 13 bases spanning the gap. CDR3 size: 15 residues.

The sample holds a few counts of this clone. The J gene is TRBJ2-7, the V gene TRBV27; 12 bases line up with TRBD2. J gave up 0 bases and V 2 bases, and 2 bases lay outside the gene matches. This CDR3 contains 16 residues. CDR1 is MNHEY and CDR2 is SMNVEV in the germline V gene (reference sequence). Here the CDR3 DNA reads TGTGCCAGCAGTTTACGACTAGCGGGGGCCTCCTACGAGCAGTACTTC. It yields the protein CASSLRLAGASYEQYF.

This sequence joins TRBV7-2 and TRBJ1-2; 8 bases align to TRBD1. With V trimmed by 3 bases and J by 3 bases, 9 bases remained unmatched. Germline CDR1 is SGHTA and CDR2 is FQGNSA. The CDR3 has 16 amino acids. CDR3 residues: CASSLYPTDRDYGYTF. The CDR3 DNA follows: TGTGCCAGCAGCTTGTACCCCACGGACAGGGACTATGGCTACACCTTC.

This chain's CDR3 is CASSQVSGLRYEQYF. The CDR3 DNA reads as TGTGCCAGCAGCCAAGTATCGGGACTGCGCTACGAGCAGTACTTC. V gene TRBV4-2 combines with J gene TRBJ2-7; a possible D gene is TRBD2 (6 bases). The CDR3 has 15 amino acids. Trimming left V 1 base short and J 3 bases short, with 13 bases between. Germline lookup yields CDR1 LGHNA and CDR2 YNFKEQ.

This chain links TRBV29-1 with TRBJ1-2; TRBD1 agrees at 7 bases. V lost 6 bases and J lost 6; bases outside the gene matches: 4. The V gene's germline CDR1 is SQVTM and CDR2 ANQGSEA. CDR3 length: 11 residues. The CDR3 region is CSVHRGHGYTF. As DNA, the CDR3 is TGCAGCGTCCACAGGGGCCATGGCTACACCTTC.

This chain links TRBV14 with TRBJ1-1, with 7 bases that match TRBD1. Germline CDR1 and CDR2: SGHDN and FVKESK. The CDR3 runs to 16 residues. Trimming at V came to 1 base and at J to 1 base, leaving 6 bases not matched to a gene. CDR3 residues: CASSQATGAANTEAFF. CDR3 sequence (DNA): TGTGCCAGCAGCCAAGCCACAGGGGCGGCGAACACTGAAGCTTTCTTT.

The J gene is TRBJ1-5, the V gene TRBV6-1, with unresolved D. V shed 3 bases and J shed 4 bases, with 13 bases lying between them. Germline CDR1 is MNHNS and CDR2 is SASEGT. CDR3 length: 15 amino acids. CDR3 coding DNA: TGTGCCAGCAGTGATGCTGGAGGTTGGAATCAGCCCCAGCATTTT. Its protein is CASSDAGGWNQPQHF.

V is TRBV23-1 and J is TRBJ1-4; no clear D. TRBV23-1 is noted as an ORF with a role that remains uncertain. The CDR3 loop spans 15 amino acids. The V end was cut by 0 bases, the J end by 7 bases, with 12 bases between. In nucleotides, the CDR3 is TGCGCCAGCAGTCAATCAAGTTTAACGGGTGAAAAACTGTTTTTT. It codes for CASSQSSLTGEKLFF.

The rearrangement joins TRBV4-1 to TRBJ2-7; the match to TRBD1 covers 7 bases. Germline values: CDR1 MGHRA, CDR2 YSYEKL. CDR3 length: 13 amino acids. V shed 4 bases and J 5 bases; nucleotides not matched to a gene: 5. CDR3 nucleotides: TGCGCCAGCAGCCGGAACAGGGGTGACGAGCAGTACTTC. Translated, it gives CASSRNRGDEQYF.

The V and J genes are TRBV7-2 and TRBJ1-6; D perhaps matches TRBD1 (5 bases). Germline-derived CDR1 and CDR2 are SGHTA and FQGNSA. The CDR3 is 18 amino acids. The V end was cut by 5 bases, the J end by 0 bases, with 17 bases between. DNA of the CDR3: TGTGCCAGCAGCCCTAGCCGGGGGTGGGGCTCCTATAATTCACCCCTCCACTTT. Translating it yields CASSPSRGWGSYNSPLHF.

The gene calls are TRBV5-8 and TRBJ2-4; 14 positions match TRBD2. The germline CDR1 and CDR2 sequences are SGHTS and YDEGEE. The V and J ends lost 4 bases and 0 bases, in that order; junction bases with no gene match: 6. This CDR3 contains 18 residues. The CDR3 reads CASSPGLAGGLAKNIQYF. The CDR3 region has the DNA TGTGCCAGCAGCCCCGGACTAGCGGGAGGTCTAGCCAAAAACATTCAGTACTTC.

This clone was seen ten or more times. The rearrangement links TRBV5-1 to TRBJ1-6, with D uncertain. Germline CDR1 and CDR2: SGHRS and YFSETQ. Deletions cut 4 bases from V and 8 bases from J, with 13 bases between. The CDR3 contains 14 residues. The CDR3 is CASSAGGGYSPLHF. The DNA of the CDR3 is TGCGCCAGCAGCGCGGGAGGCGGGTATTCACCCCTCCACTTT.